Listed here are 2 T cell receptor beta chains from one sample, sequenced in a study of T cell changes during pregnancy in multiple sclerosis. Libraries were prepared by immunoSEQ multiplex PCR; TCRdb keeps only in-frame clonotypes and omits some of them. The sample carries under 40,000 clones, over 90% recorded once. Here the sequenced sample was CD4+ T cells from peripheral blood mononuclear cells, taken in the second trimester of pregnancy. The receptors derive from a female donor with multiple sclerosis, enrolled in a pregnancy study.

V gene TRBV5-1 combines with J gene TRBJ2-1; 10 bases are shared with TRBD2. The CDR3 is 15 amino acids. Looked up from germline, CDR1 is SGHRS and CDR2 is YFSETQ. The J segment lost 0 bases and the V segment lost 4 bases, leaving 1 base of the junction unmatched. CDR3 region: CASSASGSSYNEQFF. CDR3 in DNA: TGCGCCAGCAGCGCTAGCGGGAGCTCCTACAATGAGCAGTTCTTC.

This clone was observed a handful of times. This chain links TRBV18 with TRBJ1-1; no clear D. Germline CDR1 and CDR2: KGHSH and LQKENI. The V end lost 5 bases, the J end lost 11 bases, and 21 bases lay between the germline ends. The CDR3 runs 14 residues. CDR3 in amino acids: CASSFQSQPLEAFF. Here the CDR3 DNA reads TGTGCCAGCTCATTTCAATCCCAACCTTTAGAGGCTTTCTTT.